Shown below are 17 T cell receptor beta chains from a single sample sequenced in a study of blood T cell repertoires in COVID-19. Profiled with immunoSEQ multiplex PCR; TCRdb holds only in-frame clones, not every one. Of hundreds of thousands of clones in the sample, about 87% were seen once. The sample taken for sequencing was PBMCs or T cells enriched from blood (not recorded which). The receptors here all came from a middle-aged woman with acute COVID-19.

CDR3 coding DNA: TGTGCCAGCAGCTTAGATAGAGGGACACCGCAAGAGACCCAGTACTTC. Translating gives CASSLDRGTPQETQYF. V usage is TRBV7-9 and J usage is TRBJ2-5; possible D gene TRBD1, 6 bases. V was cut by 1 base and J by 2 bases, with 14 bases left in between. The CDR3 sequence is 16 residues long. Germline CDR1 is SEHNR and CDR2 is FQNEAQ (reference sequence).

The rearrangement uses TRBV30 and TRBJ2-7, with 8 bases aligning to TRBD2. With V trimmed by 3 bases and J by 1 base, 5 bases remained unmatched. The CDR3 has 14 residues. Germline V gene lookup returns CDR1 GTSNPN and CDR2 SVGIG (reference sequence). DNA for the CDR3: TGTGCCTGGAGGGTAGCGGGATCATCCTACGAGCAGTACTTC. Encoded protein: CAWRVAGSSYEQYF.

This chain uses TRBV4-1 with TRBJ2-1, with TRBD2 identical over 10 bases. V was clipped by 2 bases and J by 4 bases; unmatched bases: 5. CDR1 and CDR2 (germline): MGHRA, YSYEKL. The CDR3 has 16 amino acids. Here the CDR3 reads CASSQYGLAVYNEQFF. The CDR3 DNA is TGCGCCAGCAGCCAATACGGACTAGCGGTATACAATGAGCAGTTCTTC.

In regard to this clone: Other DNA sequences in this specimen translate into the identical CDR3. The V gene is TRBV5-1, the J gene TRBJ2-7; D unclear. The CDR3 spans 11 residues. With 3 bases removed from V and 4 bases from J, the gap between germline ends came to 5 bases. Germline lookup yields CDR1 SGHRS and CDR2 YFSETQ. The chain's CDR3 is CASSSSYEQYF. The CDR3 DNA sequence: TGCGCCAGCAGCTCCAGTTACGAGCAGTACTTC.

The chain is built from TRBV7-9 and TRBJ1-1, with D possibly TRBD1 on 5 matching bases. The CDR3 spans 14 residues. Between the trimmed V and J ends, which lost 0 bases and 6 bases, there was a span of 11 bases. CDR1 is SEHNR and CDR2 is FQNEAQ in the germline V gene (reference sequence). CDR3 protein: CASSLAGGVAEAFF. The CDR3 coding sequence is TGTGCCAGCAGCTTAGCAGGAGGGGTGGCTGAAGCTTTCTTT.

J is TRBJ1-4 and V is TRBV18, with D possibly TRBD1 on 6 matching bases. V shed 4 bases and J shed 2 bases, with 11 bases lying between them. The CDR3 is 15 amino acids. Germline V CDR1 and CDR2: KGHSH, LQKENI. The CDR3 spells CASSRFGQTNEKLFF. The CDR3 coding sequence is TGTGCCAGCTCACGCTTCGGACAGACTAATGAAAAACTGTTTTTT.

The CDR3 is CASSPQGWGTEAFF. The CDR3 DNA follows: TGTGCCAGCAGCCCACAGGGATGGGGCACTGAAGCTTTCTTT. The chain employs TRBV7-3 and TRBJ1-1; a weak D match, TRBD1 (6 bases). V lost 5 bases and J lost 4, with 14 bases in between. Germline-derived CDR1 and CDR2 are SGHTA and FQGTGA. This CDR3 is 14 amino acids long.

This clone was detected a few times. The CDR3 loop reads CASSSRSRGESPLHF. The DNA of the CDR3 is TGTGCCAGCAGTTCTAGGAGCAGGGGTGAATCACCCCTCCACTTT. V is TRBV28 and J is TRBJ1-6, with a possible D match to TRBD1 (6 bases). CDR1 is MDHEN, CDR2 SYDVKM, per germline. The CDR3 totals 15 residues. The ends were cut back, 4 bases at V and 10 bases at J, with 17 bases in the middle.

The chain carries TRBV7-3 and TRBJ2-7; tentative D call: TRBD1 (5 bases). V lost 5 bases and J lost 1, with 12 bases in between. The V gene's germline CDR1 is SGHTA and CDR2 FQGTGA. There are 14 residues in the CDR3. Written as DNA, the CDR3 is TGTGCCAGCAGCCTAATTACAGGATCCTACGAGCAGTACTTC. Residues: CASSLITGSYEQYF.

The genes are TRBV7-6 and TRBJ2-1; 10 bases fit TRBD2. Trimming cost V 5 bases and J 5 bases; bases outside gene matches: 9. CDR3 size: 16 residues. From germline, CDR1 is SGHVS and CDR2 FNYEAQ. The CDR3: CASSGRLAGANNEQFF. In nucleotides, the CDR3 is TGTGCCAGCAGCGGGAGACTAGCGGGCGCTAACAATGAGCAGTTCTTC. The complete variable domain, with remaining parts taken from reference TRBV7-6 and TRBJ2-1, reads GAGVSQSPRYKVTKRGQDVALRCDPISGHVSLYWYRQALGQGPEFLTYFNYEAQQDKSGLPNDRFSAERPEGSISTLTIQRTEQRDSAMYRCASSGRLAGANNEQFFGPGTRLTVL.

CDR3 amino acids: CASSQDRVAKNIQYF. Written as DNA, the CDR3 is TGTGCCAGCAGTCAAGACAGGGTGGCCAAAAACATTCAGTACTTC. J is TRBJ2-4 and V is TRBV2; 7 bases match TRBD1. V dropped 5 bases and J dropped 1; count of bases not matched to a gene: 5. Germline V lookup: CDR1 SNHLY, CDR2 FYNNEI. The CDR3 contains 15 residues. The full variable domain, with the rest looked up from reference TRBV2 and TRBJ2-4, is EPEVTQTPSHQVTQMGQEVILRCVPISNHLYFYWYRQILGQKVEFLVSFYNNEISEKSEIFDDQFSVERPDGSNFTLKIRSTKLEDSAMYFCASSQDRVAKNIQYFGAGTRLSVL.

The J gene is TRBJ2-7, the V gene TRBV20-1, with D perhaps TRBD1 (5 bases). V shed 6 bases and J shed 5 bases, with 11 bases lying between them. The CDR3 consists of 11 residues. Germline V gene data show CDR1 as DFQATT and CDR2 as SNEGSKA (reference sequence). The CDR3 coding sequence is TGCAGTGCGGAAGACAGAAACGAGCAGTACTTC. Encoded protein: CSAEDRNEQYF.

This chain links TRBV25-1 with TRBJ1-2, with D uncertain. V was shortened by 1 base and J by 2 bases, with 11 bases between the two germline ends. The CDR3 has 15 amino acids. Germline-derived CDR1 and CDR2 are MGHDK and SYGVNS. The CDR3 loop is CASSEWSGGNYGYTF. Here the CDR3 DNA reads TGTGCCAGCAGTGAATGGTCAGGTGGCAACTATGGCTACACCTTC.

The sample holds a few counts of this clone. The chain has TRBV4-3 and TRBJ1-2; D is undetermined. This CDR3 is built from 15 residues. Trimming pared 0 bases from V and 0 bases from J, leaving 8 bases between. The germline V gene encodes CDR1 LGHNA and CDR2 YSLEER. Written as DNA, the CDR3 is TGCGCCAGCAGCCAAGAAACCAGGCCTAACTATGGCTACACCTTC. It yields the protein CASSQETRPNYGYTF.

The chain carries TRBV25-1 and TRBJ1-1; D is possibly TRBD1 (5 bases). The CDR3 contains 14 residues. Germline CDR1 reads MGHDK; CDR2 reads SYGVNS. V gave up 4 bases and J gave up 2 bases, with 11 bases separating them. This CDR3 is CASSARGENTEAFF. DNA of the CDR3: TGTGCCAGCAGTGCCCGGGGGGAAAACACTGAAGCTTTCTTT.

The genes are TRBV27 and TRBJ1-5; D uncertain. The V end was cut by 7 bases, the J end by 1 base, with 11 bases between. The CDR3 has 14 residues. Germline-derived CDR1 and CDR2 are MNHEY and SMNVEV (reference sequence). As DNA, the CDR3 is TGTGCCAGCACTCCGGGCGGGAGCAATCAGCCCCAGCATTTT. Translating it yields CASTPGGSNQPQHF.

The chain uses TRBV7-6 and TRBJ1-1; no firm D call. V lost 3 bases and J lost 5, with 10 bases in between. This CDR3 is built from 13 residues. CDR1 is SGHVS, CDR2 FNYEAQ, per germline. CDR3 bases: TGTGCCAGCAGCTTGTCAACTAGTACTGAAGCTTTCTTT. Amino acid sequence: CASSLSTSTEAFF.